The rows below give T cell receptor beta chains drawn from one sample of a study of T cell repertoires in cytomegalovirus infection. TCRdb re-analysed the reads in MiXCR, keeping a single row per CDR3 protein. The table has 300,000 or so distinct CDR3 sequences, approximately 25% seen once. These receptors' targets are unknown. This specimen consisted of cultured PBMCs, obtained from culture after CMV antigen stimulation. These TCRs come from a human donor in good health (CMV status not recorded). Some clones in this sample may be carry-over from other donors' samples. The CDR3 runs from the conserved cysteine through the conserved F or W. D genes are given only for firm matches. Clone sizes are given selectively: once, few, many, or a class where the clone is expanded.

v_call: TRBV7-8; clone_size: many; j_call: TRBJ2-3; d_call: -; cdr3_nt: TGTGCCAGCAGCTCCAAGAGGGGTACTAGCACAGATACGCAGTATTTT; cdr3_aa: CASSSKRGTSTDTQYF
v_call: TRBV19; clone_size: -; j_call: TRBJ2-1; d_call: TRBD2; cdr3_nt: TGTGCCAGTAGTATTGGGACTAGCGGGAGTATGTTCTACAATGAGCAGTTCTTC; cdr3_aa: CASSIGTSGSMFYNEQFF
v_call: TRBV7-2; clone_size: many; j_call: TRBJ2-3; d_call: -; cdr3_nt: TGTGCCAGCAGCTTAGCGGGGACGGGGAGAGATACGCAGTATTTT; cdr3_aa: CASSLAGTGRDTQYF
v_call: TRBV7-8; clone_size: few; j_call: TRBJ2-3; d_call: -; cdr3_nt: TGTGCCAGCAGCTTAGAACAGATGCCCTTGGACTACCGCACAGATACGCAGTATTTT; cdr3_aa: CASSLEQMPLDYRTDTQYF
v_call: TRBV7-8; clone_size: many; j_call: TRBJ2-1; d_call: TRBD2; cdr3_nt: TGTGCCAGCAGCTTTCGGATAGCGGGAGTCGTCAATGAGCAGTTCTTC; cdr3_aa: CASSFRIAGVVNEQFF
v_call: TRBV11-2; clone_size: -; j_call: TRBJ1-3; d_call: -; cdr3_nt: TGTGCCAGCAGCCCTCTATACTCTGGAAACACCATATATTTT; cdr3_aa: CASSPLYSGNTIYF
v_call: TRBV28; clone_size: -; j_call: TRBJ2-1; d_call: -; cdr3_nt: TGTGCCAGCAGTTTCACGGACGGGTACAATGAGCAGTTCTTC; cdr3_aa: CASSFTDGYNEQFF
v_call: TRBV19; clone_size: -; j_call: TRBJ1-5; d_call: TRBD1; cdr3_nt: TGTGCCAGTAGTATAATTAGGACAGGGAGGTTGCATCAGCCCCAGCATTTT; cdr3_aa: CASSIIRTGRLHQPQHF
v_call: TRBV15; clone_size: -; j_call: TRBJ1-6; d_call: -; cdr3_nt: TGTGCCACCAGCAGAGAGGACAGACATAATTCACCCCTCCACTTT; cdr3_aa: CATSREDRHNSPLHF
v_call: TRBV28; clone_size: few; j_call: TRBJ2-7; d_call: TRBD1; cdr3_nt: TGTGCCAGCAGCGCCGGGACAGGGGCCGGCGAGCAGTACTTC; cdr3_aa: CASSAGTGAGEQYF
v_call: TRBV12-5; clone_size: few; j_call: TRBJ2-3; d_call: -; cdr3_nt: TGTGCTAGTGGTTTCCGGACAACCACAGATACGCAGTATTTT; cdr3_aa: CASGFRTTTDTQYF
v_call: TRBV12-3/TRBV12-4; clone_size: few; j_call: TRBJ2-3; d_call: TRBD1; cdr3_nt: TGTGCCAGCAGTCAACAGGGGTGGGCAGATACGCAGTATTTT; cdr3_aa: CASSQQGWADTQYF
v_call: TRBV6-5; clone_size: few; j_call: TRBJ1-5; d_call: -; cdr3_nt: TGTGCCAGCAGTATCACAGGAGGTCTGGGTCAGCCCCAGCATTTT; cdr3_aa: CASSITGGLGQPQHF
v_call: TRBV7-2; clone_size: many; j_call: TRBJ2-1; d_call: TRBD2; cdr3_nt: TGTGCCAGCAGCTTAGTTACTAGCGCGAATGAGCAGTTCTTC; cdr3_aa: CASSLVTSANEQFF
v_call: TRBV7-9; clone_size: -; j_call: TRBJ2-1; d_call: TRBD2; cdr3_nt: TGTGCCAGCAGCCCCTCGGGACTAGCGGGAGGCGACAATGAGCAGTTCTTC; cdr3_aa: CASSPSGLAGGDNEQFF
v_call: TRBV28; clone_size: many; j_call: TRBJ2-7; d_call: TRBD2; cdr3_nt: TGTGCCAGCAGTTCTCCTTCTGGCGGGGGGGCCGACGAGCAGTACTTC; cdr3_aa: CASSSPSGGGADEQYF
v_call: TRBV7-2; clone_size: -; j_call: TRBJ2-5; d_call: TRBD1; cdr3_nt: TGTGCCAGCAGCCGCGGACAGGGGGGGGAGACCCAGTACTTC; cdr3_aa: CASSRGQGGETQYF
v_call: TRBV6-4; clone_size: -; j_call: TRBJ2-1; d_call: -; cdr3_nt: TGTGCCAGCAGTACGACAGATAACAATGAGCAGTTCTTC; cdr3_aa: CASSTTDNNEQFF
v_call: TRBV9; clone_size: many; j_call: TRBJ1-1; d_call: -; cdr3_nt: TGTGCCAGCAGCGTAACCGGACAGTCGACCACTGAAGCTTTCTTT; cdr3_aa: CASSVTGQSTTEAFF
v_call: TRBV7-9; clone_size: many; j_call: TRBJ2-1; d_call: -; cdr3_nt: TGTGCCAGCACCAGGGGGGACGGAATCAATGAGCAGTTCTTC; cdr3_aa: CASTRGDGINEQFF
v_call: TRBV5-1; clone_size: -; j_call: TRBJ1-2; d_call: -; cdr3_nt: TGCGCCAGCAGCCCAAACATATTCCTCCCCGGGGGCAGCTATGGCTACACCTTC; cdr3_aa: CASSPNIFLPGGSYGYTF
v_call: TRBV18; clone_size: -; j_call: TRBJ1-1; d_call: -; cdr3_nt: TGTGCCAGCTCACCCGGGACAAGGCCCGACACTGAAGCTTTCTTT; cdr3_aa: CASSPGTRPDTEAFF
v_call: TRBV11-2; clone_size: -; j_call: TRBJ2-4; d_call: TRBD2; cdr3_nt: TGTGCCAGCCGATTCCTCGGGGGAGGGCAAGGTAACATTCAGTACTTC; cdr3_aa: CASRFLGGGQGNIQYF
v_call: TRBV27; clone_size: many; j_call: TRBJ1-6; d_call: -; cdr3_nt: TGTGCCAGCAGCCAGCGGACACCCATGAGCTCCTATAATTCACCCCTCCACTTT; cdr3_aa: CASSQRTPMSSYNSPLHF
v_call: TRBV6-1; clone_size: few; j_call: TRBJ2-7; d_call: -; cdr3_nt: TGTGCCAGCGCCCCCGCAAGGCTCATCCACTTTAGCTCCTACGAGCAGTACTTC; cdr3_aa: CASAPARLIHFSSYEQYF
v_call: TRBV7-9; clone_size: -; j_call: TRBJ2-7; d_call: -; cdr3_nt: TGTGCCAGCAGCACCGGGACACCTATAGGCGAGCAGTACTTC; cdr3_aa: CASSTGTPIGEQYF
v_call: TRBV7-8; clone_size: many; j_call: TRBJ1-1; d_call: TRBD1; cdr3_nt: TGTGCCAGCAGCGTGACAGGGGGCAGGGGTACTGAAGCTTTCTTT; cdr3_aa: CASSVTGGRGTEAFF
v_call: TRBV6-6; clone_size: -; j_call: TRBJ2-1; d_call: TRBD2; cdr3_nt: TGTGCCAGCAGTGTTAGAGCGGGAGGCTCCTACAATGAGCAGTTCTTC; cdr3_aa: CASSVRAGGSYNEQFF